This T cell receptor beta chain was obtained from a study of shared clonotypes between healthy human individuals. Every one of the donors was a Caucasian adult that lived in Nashville, Tennessee. CDR3 size: 14 residues. V dropped 6 bases and J dropped 8; count of bases not matched to a gene: 5. CDR1 is MNHNS, CDR2 SASEGT, per germline. The repertoire was sequenced with immunoSEQ multiplex PCR; TCRdb's copy has only in-frame clones and lacks some. The table shows roughly 500,000 clones, with about three quarters occurring only once. The genes are TRBV6-1 and TRBJ2-1, with 12 bases fitting TRBD2. The source is a woman between 40 and 55 years old in good health. Some clones in this sample may be carry-over from other donors' samples. The source material was PBMCs. DNA for the CDR3: TGTGCCAGCAGCGGACTAGCGGGGTACTATGAGCAGTTCTTC. Translation: CASSGLAGYYEQFF.